The rows below give T cell receptor beta chains drawn from one sample of a study of identical twins. TCRdb used MiXCR to reprocess the 5' RACE reads, holding one entry per CDR3 protein. The table has around 1.7 million distinct CDR3 sequences, under 35% seen once. Sequencing was carried out using cord blood. All receptors derive from a newborn girl in good health. Each CDR3 is given with its conserved first and last residue. A D gene is named only where the DNA matches it firmly. A clone size is listed for some rows: how often the clone was seen (once, few, many), or a class if it is expanded.

v_gene	d_gene	j_gene	abundance	CDR3nt	CDR3aa
TRBV18	-	TRBJ2-3	-	TGTGCCAGCTCCCGGGGGACAGATGCGCAGTATTTT	CASSRGTDAQYF
TRBV6-2/TRBV6-3	-	TRBJ1-5	-	TGTGCCAGCAGCAGACACCCGCGACCCAATCAGCCCCAGCATTTT	CASSRHPRPNQPQHF
TRBV10-3	-	TRBJ2-1	-	TGTGCCATCAGTGGGACTTCTGAGCAGTTCTTC	CAISGTSEQFF
TRBV28	TRBD1	TRBJ2-7	-	TGTGCCAGCAGCGACACTAGACAGGGTTGGTACGAGCAGTACTTC	CASSDTRQGWYEQYF
TRBV20-1	TRBD1	TRBJ1-5	-	TGCAGTGCTAGGACAGGGGGAAACAATCAGCCCCAGCATTTT	CSARTGGNNQPQHF
TRBV11-2	-	TRBJ1-1	-	TGTGCCAGCAGCTTAATCGAGCTCACTGAAGCTTTCTTT	CASSLIELTEAFF
TRBV28	TRBD1	TRBJ1-5	-	TGTGCCAGCAAGCGATCTGGGACAGGGGGACTCAATCAGCCCCAGCATTTT	CASKRSGTGGLNQPQHF
TRBV25-1	-	TRBJ2-3	-	TGTGCCAGCAGTGAATATAGGGTGGCAGATACGCAGTATTTT	CASSEYRVADTQYF
TRBV29-1	-	TRBJ2-3	few	TGCAGCGTTGAGGTACAGGGAGGCACAGATACGCAGTATTTT	CSVEVQGGTDTQYF
TRBV6-6	-	TRBJ1-4	few	TGTGCCAGCAGTTACTCGAGGCCAGGGGAGAAGGAAAAACTGTTTTTT	CASSYSRPGEKEKLFF
TRBV11-1	-	TRBJ2-5	-	TGTGCCAGCAGCCCCACCCGGTTCGGCCAAGAGACCCAGTACTTC	CASSPTRFGQETQYF
TRBV20-1	-	TRBJ2-3	few	TGCAGTGCTAGAGGCGGCTCATCCACAGATACGCAGTATTTT	CSARGGSSTDTQYF
TRBV5-1	TRBD2	TRBJ2-1	few	TGCGCCAGCAGCCCGGGACCCCTGGGGACTAGCGGCTTCAATGAGCAGTTCTTC	CASSPGPLGTSGFNEQFF
TRBV24-1	TRBD2	TRBJ2-1	-	TGTGCCACCAGTGATTCGGGACTAGCGGGGAACAATGAGCGGTTCTTC	CATSDSGLAGNNERFF
TRBV28	-	TRBJ2-1	few	TGTGCCAGCAACCCGAGGCCGAATGAGCAGTTCTTC	CASNPRPNEQFF
TRBV20-1	-	TRBJ2-3	-	TGCAGTGCTAGAGATCTCGGACGGGGGGCCAGCACAGATACGCAGTATTTT	CSARDLGRGASTDTQYF
TRBV10-3	-	TRBJ2-1	-	TGTGCCATCGACCGAGGCGAGGGAAATGAGCAGTTCTTC	CAIDRGEGNEQFF
TRBV11-2	TRBD1	TRBJ1-1	few	TGTGCCAGCAGCCCACTCCGGGACAGGGCTTTCACTGAAGCTTTCTTT	CASSPLRDRAFTEAFF
TRBV6-1	TRBD1	TRBJ2-7	-	TGTGCCAGCAGTCACAGGGGGCTCAGCTCCTACGAGCAGTACTTC	CASSHRGLSSYEQYF
TRBV9	TRBD2	TRBJ2-5	-	TGTGCCAGCAGCGCCAATAGCGGGTTGCAGGAGACCCAGTACTTC	CASSANSGLQETQYF